This record covers a single TCR beta chain. These data come from a study of blood T cell repertoires in COVID-19. Study overall: Sites across the United States, Italy and Spain contributed samples from acute and convalescent COVID-19. In each case, the material was cDNA or gDNA derived from T cells, B-cell-depleted T cells, or PBMCs.

As handled by the study authors: Using reference gene primer amplification, nucleated cell counts were estimated. This table comes from immunoSEQ multiplex PCR, and its TCRdb copy is limited to in-frame clones, with some not included. V and J calls and clone size follow that table, whereas D and trimming were derived from the DNA. Of 200,000 to 300,000 clones in the sample, 84% were seen once. This CDR3 comprises 16 residues. CDR1 is LGHDT and CDR2 is YNNKEL in the germline V gene (reference sequence). With V trimmed by 4 bases and J by 8 bases, 10 bases remained unmatched. The source material was peripheral blood. This chain uses TRBV3-1 (or the pseudogene TRBV3-2) with TRBJ2-1; 11 bases match TRBD2. The TCR sequence derives from a man in his forties or fifties who had recovered from COVID-19. The CDR3 protein is CASSPLAGGPGDEQFF. CDR3 sequence (DNA): TGTGCCAGCAGCCCATTAGCGGGAGGGCCGGGGGATGAGCAGTTCTTC.